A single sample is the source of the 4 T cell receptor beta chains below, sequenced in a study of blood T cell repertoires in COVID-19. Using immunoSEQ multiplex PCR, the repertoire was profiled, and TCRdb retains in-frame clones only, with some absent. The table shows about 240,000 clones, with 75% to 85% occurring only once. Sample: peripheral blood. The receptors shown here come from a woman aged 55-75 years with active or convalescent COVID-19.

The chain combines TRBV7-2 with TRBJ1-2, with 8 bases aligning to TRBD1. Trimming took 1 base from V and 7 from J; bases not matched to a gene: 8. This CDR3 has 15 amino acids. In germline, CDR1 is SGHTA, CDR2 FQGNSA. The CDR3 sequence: CASSLGPQGAAGYTF. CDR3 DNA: TGTGCCAGCAGCTTAGGACCTCAGGGGGCTGCTGGCTACACCTTC.

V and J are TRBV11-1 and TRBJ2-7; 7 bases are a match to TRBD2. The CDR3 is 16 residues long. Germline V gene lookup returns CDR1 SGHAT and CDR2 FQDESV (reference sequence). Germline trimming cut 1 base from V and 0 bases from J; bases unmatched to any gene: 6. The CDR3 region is CASSLDRLADSYEQYF. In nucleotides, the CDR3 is TGTGCCAGCAGCTTAGACAGGCTAGCGGACTCCTACGAGCAGTACTTC.

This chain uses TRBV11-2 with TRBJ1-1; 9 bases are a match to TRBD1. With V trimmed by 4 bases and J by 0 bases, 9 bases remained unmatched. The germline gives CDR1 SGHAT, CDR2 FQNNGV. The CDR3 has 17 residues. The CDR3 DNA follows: TGTGCCAGCAGCTACAACAGGGGGCGTACCGTGAACACTGAAGCTTTCTTT. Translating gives CASSYNRGRTVNTEAFF.

This chain's CDR3 is CATFSGTGGARGYGYTF. The DNA of the CDR3 is TGTGCCACCTTCTCTGGAACAGGGGGCGCGAGGGGCTATGGCTACACCTTC. V gene TRBV10-3 combines with J gene TRBJ1-2; 9 bases agree with TRBD1. CDR1 is ENHRY and CDR2 is SYGVKD in the germline V gene. CDR3 length: 17 amino acids. V lost 10 bases, J lost 4 bases, and 19 bases stayed unmatched.